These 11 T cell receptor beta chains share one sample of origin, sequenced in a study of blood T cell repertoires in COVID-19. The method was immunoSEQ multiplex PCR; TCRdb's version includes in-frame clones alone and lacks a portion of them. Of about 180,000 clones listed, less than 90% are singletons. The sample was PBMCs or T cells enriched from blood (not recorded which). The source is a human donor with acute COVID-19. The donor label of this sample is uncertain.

This chain's CDR3 is CASSYRLLTGNTEAFF. The CDR3 DNA reads as TGTGCCAGCAGTTACCGACTTTTGACAGGGAACACTGAAGCTTTCTTT. The chain carries TRBV6-2 or TRBV6-3 and TRBJ1-1; tentatively, D is TRBD1 (6 bases). V lost 2 bases and J 1 base, leaving 14 bases between the germline ends. Germline values: CDR1 MNHEY, CDR2 SVGEGT. CDR3 length: 16 amino acids.

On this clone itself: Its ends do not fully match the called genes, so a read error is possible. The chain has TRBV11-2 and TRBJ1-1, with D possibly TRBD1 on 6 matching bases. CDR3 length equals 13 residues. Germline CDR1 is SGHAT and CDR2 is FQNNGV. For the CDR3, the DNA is TGTGCCAGCAGCCTAGAGCTGCAGGGGGAAGCTTTCTTT. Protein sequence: CASSLELQGEAFF.

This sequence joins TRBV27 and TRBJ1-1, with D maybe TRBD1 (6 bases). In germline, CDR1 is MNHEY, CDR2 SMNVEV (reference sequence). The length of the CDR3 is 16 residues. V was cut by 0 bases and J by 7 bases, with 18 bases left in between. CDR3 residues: CASSLSQGSLFLEAFF. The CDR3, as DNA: TGTGCCAGCAGTTTATCCCAGGGGTCCCTCTTTCTTGAAGCTTTCTTT.

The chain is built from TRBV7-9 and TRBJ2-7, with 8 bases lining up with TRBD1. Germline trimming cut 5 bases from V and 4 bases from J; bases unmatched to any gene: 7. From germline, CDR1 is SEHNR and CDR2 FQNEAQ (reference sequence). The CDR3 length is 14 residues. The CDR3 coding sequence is TGTGCCAGCAGCCAGGACAGGGACGCTTACGAGCAGTACTTC. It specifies CASSQDRDAYEQYF. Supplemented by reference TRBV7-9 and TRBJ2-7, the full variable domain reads DTGVSQNPRHKITKRGQNVTFRCDPISEHNRLYWYRQTLGQGPEFLTYFQNEAQLEKSRLLSDRFSAERPKGSFSTLEIQRTEQGDSAMYLCASSQDRDAYEQYFGPGTRLTVT.

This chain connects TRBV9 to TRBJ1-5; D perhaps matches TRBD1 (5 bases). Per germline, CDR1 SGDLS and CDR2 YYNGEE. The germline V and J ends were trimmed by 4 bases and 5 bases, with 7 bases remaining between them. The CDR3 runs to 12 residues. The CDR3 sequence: CASSPRDQPQHF. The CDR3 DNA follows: TGTGCCAGCAGCCCCAGGGATCAGCCCCAGCATTTT. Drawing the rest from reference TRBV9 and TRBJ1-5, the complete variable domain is DSGVTQTPKHLITATGQRVTLRCSPRSGDLSVYWYQQSLDQGLQFLIQYYNGEERAKGNILERFSAQQFPDLHSELNLSSLELGDSALYFCASSPRDQPQHFGDGTRLSIL.

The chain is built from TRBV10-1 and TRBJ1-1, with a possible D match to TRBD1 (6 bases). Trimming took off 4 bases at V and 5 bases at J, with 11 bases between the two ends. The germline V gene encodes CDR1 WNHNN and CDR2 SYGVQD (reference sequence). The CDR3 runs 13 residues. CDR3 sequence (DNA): TGCGCCAGCAGTGGGGGGCTCGAGACTGAAGCTTTCTTT. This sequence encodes CASSGGLETEAFF.

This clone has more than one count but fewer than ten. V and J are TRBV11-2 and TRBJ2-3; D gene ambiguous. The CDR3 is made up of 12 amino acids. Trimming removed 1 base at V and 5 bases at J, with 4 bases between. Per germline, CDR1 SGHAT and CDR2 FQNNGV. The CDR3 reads CASSLGVDTQYF. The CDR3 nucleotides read TGTGCCAGCAGCTTAGGCGTAGATACGCAGTATTTT.

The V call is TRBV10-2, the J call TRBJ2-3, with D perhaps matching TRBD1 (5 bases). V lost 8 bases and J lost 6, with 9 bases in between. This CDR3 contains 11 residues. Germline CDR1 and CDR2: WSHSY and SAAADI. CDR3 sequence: CASESGDTQYF. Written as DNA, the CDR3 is TGCGCCAGCGAATCAGGGGATACGCAGTATTTT.

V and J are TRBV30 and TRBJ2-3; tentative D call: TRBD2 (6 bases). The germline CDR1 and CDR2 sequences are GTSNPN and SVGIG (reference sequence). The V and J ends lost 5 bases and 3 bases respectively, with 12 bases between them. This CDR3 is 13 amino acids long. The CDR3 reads CAWAKGRTDTQYF. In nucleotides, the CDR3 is TGTGCCTGGGCCAAGGGGAGGACAGATACGCAGTATTTT. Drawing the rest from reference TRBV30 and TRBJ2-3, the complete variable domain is SQTIHQWPATLVQPVGSPLSLECTVEGTSNPNLYWYRQAAGRGLQLLFYSVGIGQISSEVPQNLSASRPQDRQFILSSKKLLLSDSGFYLCAWAKGRTDTQYFGPGTRLTVL.

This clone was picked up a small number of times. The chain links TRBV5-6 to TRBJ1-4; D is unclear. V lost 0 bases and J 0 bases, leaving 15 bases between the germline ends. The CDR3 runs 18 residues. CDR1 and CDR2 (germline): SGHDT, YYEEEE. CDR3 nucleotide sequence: TGTGCCAGCAGCTTGGACGGGGTCGTCGGTGCAACTAATGAAAAACTGTTTTTT. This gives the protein CASSLDGVVGATNEKLFF.

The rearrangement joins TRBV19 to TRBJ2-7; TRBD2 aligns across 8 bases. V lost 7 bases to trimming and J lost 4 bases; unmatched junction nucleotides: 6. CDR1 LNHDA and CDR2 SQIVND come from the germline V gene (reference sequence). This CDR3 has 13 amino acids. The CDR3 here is CASNGAGGYEQYF. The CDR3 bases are TGTGCCAGTAACGGCGCGGGGGGTTACGAGCAGTACTTC. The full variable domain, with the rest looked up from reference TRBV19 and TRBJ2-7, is DGGITQSPKYLFRKEGQNVTLSCEQNLNHDAMYWYRQDPGQGLRLIYYSQIVNDFQKGDIAEGYSVSREKKESFPLTVTSAQKNPTAFYLCASNGAGGYEQYFGPGTRLTVT.